This T cell receptor (beta chain) was observed in a study of blood T cell repertoires in COVID-19. Study background: The cDNA or gDNA used as material had been derived from T cells, B-cell-depleted T cells, or PBMCs.

Turning to this clone: Different DNA sequences within this sample yield the same CDR3.

Measured with immunoSEQ multiplex PCR; TCRdb has only the in-frame clones, and not every one. The profile shows 400,000 to 550,000 clones, 75% to 90% of them singletons. Trimming removed 5 bases at V and 5 bases at J, with 9 bases between. The CDR3 has 11 residues. Germline CDR1 and CDR2: DFQATT and SNEGSKA (reference sequence). The chain joins TRBV20-1 to TRBJ2-5; weak D call: TRBD2 (6 bases). The sample was peripheral blood. The clonotype was recovered from a woman between 25 and 40 years old with acute or convalescent COVID-19. The CDR3 DNA reads TGCAGTGCTCGGGGGTCGGAGACCCAGTACTTC. This translates into CSARGSETQYF.